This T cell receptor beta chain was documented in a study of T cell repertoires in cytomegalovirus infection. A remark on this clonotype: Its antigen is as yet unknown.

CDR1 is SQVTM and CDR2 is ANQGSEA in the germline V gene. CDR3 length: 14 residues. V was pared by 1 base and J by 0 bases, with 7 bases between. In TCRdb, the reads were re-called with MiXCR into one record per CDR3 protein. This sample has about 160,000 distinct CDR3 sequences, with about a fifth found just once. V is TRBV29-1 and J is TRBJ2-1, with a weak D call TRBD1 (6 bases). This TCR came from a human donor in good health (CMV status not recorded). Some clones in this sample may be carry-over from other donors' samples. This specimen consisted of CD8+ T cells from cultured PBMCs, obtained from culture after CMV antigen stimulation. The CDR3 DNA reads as TGCAGCGTTGAAGTCAGGGGCTCCTACAATGAGCAGTTCTTC. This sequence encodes CSVEVRGSYNEQFF.